Listed here are 6 T cell receptor beta chains from one sample, sequenced in a study of yellow fever vaccine responses in identical twins. TCRdb reprocessed the RT-PCR reads via MiXCR and lists one record per CDR3 protein. This sample carries under 25,000 distinct CDR3 sequences, approximately 72% of them seen once, and the ten largest clones take more than 2%. The sequences come from T cells from blood (PBMCs), unsorted or a sorted subset (not recorded which), collected before or after yellow fever vaccination (not recorded which). Source of these receptors: a woman under 30 who received the yellow fever vaccine.

The V call is TRBV18, the J call TRBJ2-7; the match to TRBD2 covers 14 bases. Germline CDR1 KGHSH, CDR2 LQKENI. V lost 4 bases and J lost 4; bases outside the gene matches: 15. CDR3 length: 19 residues. In DNA, the CDR3 is TGTGCCAGCTCACGGGGATCAAGACTAGCGGGAGGGCTATCATACGAGCAGTACTTC. Translated: CASSRGSRLAGGLSYEQYF. Complete variable domain (other parts from reference TRBV18 and TRBJ2-7): NAGVMQNPRHLVRRRGQEARLRCSPMKGHSHVYWYRQLPEEGLKFMVYLQKENIIDESGMPKERFSAEFPKEGPSILRIQQVVRGDSAAYFCASSRGSRLAGGLSYEQYFGPGTRLTVT.

V gene TRBV11-1 combines with J gene TRBJ1-4; D remains unclear. V was cut by 1 base and J by 3 bases, with 9 bases left in between. CDR1 is SGHAT and CDR2 is FQDESV in the germline V gene (reference sequence). The length of the CDR3 is 15 residues. In DNA form, the CDR3 reads TGTGCCAGCAGCTTAGGAGGTGGTCCTAATGAAAAACTGTTTTTT. This codes for CASSLGGGPNEKLFF. Full variable domain (outside the CDR3, taken from reference TRBV11-1 and TRBJ1-4): EAEVAQSPRYKITEKSQAVAFWCDPISGHATLYWYRQILGQGPELLVQFQDESVVDDSQLPKDRFSAERLKGVDSTLKIQPAELGDSAMYLCASSLGGGPNEKLFFGSGTQLSVL.

The chain recombines TRBV6-1 with TRBJ1-5; unclear D gene. V was cut by 7 bases and J by 0 bases, with 10 bases left in between. Germline assignment: CDR1 MNHNS and CDR2 SASEGT. The CDR3 has 14 amino acids. CDR3 protein: CASKRIYSNQPQHF. The CDR3 DNA follows: TGTGCCAGCAAACGGATCTATAGCAATCAGCCCCAGCATTTT.

This clonotype was detected only once. The chain uses TRBV6-1 and TRBJ1-1, with TRBD1 as a possible D gene (5 bases). The CDR3 sequence is 15 residues long. Germline loops: CDR1 MNHNS, CDR2 SASEGT. V was clipped by 6 bases and J by 0 bases, with 14 bases between them. The CDR3 region is CASREAGTVNTEAFF. The CDR3 nucleotides read TGTGCCAGCAGGGAGGCCGGGACGGTGAACACTGAAGCTTTCTTT.

In its sample, this clonotype was seen once. The V gene is TRBV5-1, the J gene TRBJ2-1; D may be TRBD2 (5 bases). Germline V CDR1 and CDR2: SGHRS, YFSETQ. This CDR3 has 16 amino acids. The V end lost 4 bases, the J end lost 2 bases, and 16 bases lay between the germline ends. The CDR3 coding sequence is TGCGCCAGCAGCATTGACGGAAGCGGCGCCTACAATGAGCAGTTCTTC. Translation gives CASSIDGSGAYNEQFF.

This chain links TRBV11-1 with TRBJ2-1; 8 nucleotides match TRBD2. This CDR3 has 16 amino acids. Germline values: CDR1 SGHAT, CDR2 FQDESV (reference sequence). V trimming: 7 bases; J trimming: 4 bases; junction bases outside the gene matches: 12. The CDR3 region is CASTPKAGGYYNEQFF. The CDR3 nucleotides read TGTGCCAGCACCCCTAAGGCGGGAGGATATTACAATGAGCAGTTCTTC.